This T cell receptor (beta chain) was captured in a study of blood T cells in healthy people across ages (dated by TCRdb to between 2015 and 2017). Concerning the study at large: Template switching captured roughly one uniquely barcoded TCR beta cDNA molecule per two T cells in model experiments. To track age-related changes in TCR beta repertoire diversity, the study relied on deep sequencing normalized with unique cDNA molecular identifiers. Donors were grouped into four age groups: young (average roughly 17 years), middle-aged (less than 40), aged (around 60) and long-lived (just over 80). To avoid experimental bias, donors of different ages were randomly spread across the sequencing lanes. Two additional independent replicas of 1 million unique cDNA reads from the same blood draw were analyzed for two donors (one aged 18 to 29 and one aged 80 or older). The paper's findings and limits, for the study overall: Total diversity estimates from one million sequenced T cells were considered lower bounds and underestimates. Conclusive comparison of naive and antigen-experienced compartments was prevented by the profiling of bulk unsorted PBMCs. The percentage of naive T cells measured by flow cytometry correlated strongly with observed TCR beta diversity. The long-lived group showed more naive CD4+ T cells, fewer expanded clones and increased TCR diversity than the aged group, suggesting age selection. Because the CMV infection status of the donors was unknown, age-related changes in expanded clonotypes may potentially have been confounded. Observed TCR beta diversity per million T cells fell roughly linearly with age, and a significant reduction was already apparent by age around 40.

The donors were about 40 Caucasian individuals from Russia, aged roughly 6 to 100 years, who were systemically healthy. Each donor gave ten milliliters of peripheral blood, drawn into EDTA-treated Vacutainer tubes. Ficoll-Paque density-gradient centrifugation was used to isolate PBMCs, with at least 6.5 million per sample. Total RNA, at least 6 micrograms per sample, was extracted from PBMCs with Trizol reagent. For every donor, an aliquot of PBMCs went through flow cytometry to measure the percentages of naive CD45RAhigh/CD27high T cells. Receptor libraries were prepared by 5' RACE. TCRdb shows the sequencer as Illumina HiSeq 2500. The second PCR ran for about 6 to 12 cycles and used a J-beta primer mix along with a sample-barcoded 5' primer. Each TCR beta cDNA molecule received a unique molecular identifier from a template-switch 5' adaptor carrying 12 random nucleotides. At least 2.5 million CDR3-containing paired-end reads were obtained from each sample. First-strand cDNA was synthesized from all RNA with the Mint cDNA synthesis kit, primed by a TRBC-specific oligonucleotide. After uracil-DNA glycosylase treatment, a first 18-cycle PCR used universal primers M1SS and BC2_uni_R on all cDNA. Regarding the original processing steps: Normalization of each sample was performed by random selection of 1 million high-quality reads, each carrying a distinct molecular identifier. Instead of being binned into consensus sequences, reads that shared molecular identifiers were thrown out. CDR3 identification, clonotype clustering and error correction used MiTCR with a Q25 quality threshold and the strictest error-elimination algorithm. A nonparametric unseen species model with Euler transformation was used to estimate lower-bound total TCR beta diversity. TCRdb passed the public sequencing reads through fastp at Q25 and MiXCR, retaining productive beta sequences. CDR3 protein sequences are deduplicated, and each keeps its most common genes and DNA. TCRdb, not the original authors, processed these V and J calls. The sample table holds 590,000 or so distinct CDR3 sequences, of which roughly 31% were seen once. The ten top clones hold approximately 14% of the sample.

The germline V gene provides CDR1 MNHNS and CDR2 SASEGT. V gives up 4 bases and J gives up 8 bases, and the segment between their germline ends measures 14 bases. From the cysteine up to the phenylalanine, the CDR3 has a length of 13 residues. Only CDR3 DNA remains: 39 bases, in frame from the first base. In regard to this clonotype: There is no known antigen for this receptor. No much larger clonotype is one base removed from it; base qualities were not supplied.

The TCR sequence derives from a woman older than 75 in good health. The rearranged segments are TRBV6-1 and TRBJ1-1, and the D gene may be TRBD1, 6 bases matching. Material: blood. The CDR3 region reads CASSVKYGGEAFF. The DNA sequence reads TGTGCCAGCAGTGTTAAGTACGGGGGCGAAGCTTTCTTT.